This TCR beta chain originates from a study of blood T cell repertoires in COVID-19. Sequenced by immunoSEQ multiplex PCR; TCRdb stores in-frame clones only, minus some. Among 150,000 to 200,000 clones listed, roughly nine tenths were seen once. Seattle patient enrollment occurred during active infection, with longitudinal follow-up thereafter. Germline V gene lookup returns CDR1 SGHTA and CDR2 FQGNSA. Trimming cost V 0 bases and J 9 bases, with 6 bases left between them. The length of the CDR3 is 12 residues. Sample: peripheral blood. This chain uses TRBV7-2 with TRBJ1-5; D gene unclear. This sequence was found in a woman aged 55-70 years with COVID-19, enrolled during active disease. This CDR3 reads CASSLAFGPQHF. The CDR3 DNA reads as TGTGCCAGCAGCTTAGCGTTCGGGCCCCAGCATTTT.